This paragraph reports one TCR beta chain. Its specificity is unknown. Profiled with immunoSEQ multiplex PCR; TCRdb holds only in-frame clones, not every one. The table records about 40,000 clones, approximately 86% of them present only once. Noted time point: peripheral blood 6 weeks after treatment start. The data are from a study of PD-L1 blockade in urothelial cancer. At the level of the study: Each participant's history included 0 to 3 prior chemotherapy regimens. Counts from blood samples showed a median of roughly 150,000 T cells.

Per the germline V gene, CDR1 is SGHNT and CDR2 is YENEEA. The ends were cut back, 5 bases at V and 0 bases at J, with 18 bases in the middle. The CDR3 totals 17 residues. Notes on the study in general: Pretreatment blood TCR clonality under the median forecast improved survival.

Sequenced here: PBMCs, sampled around atezolizumab (anti-PD-L1) treatment. The sequence was collected from a man aged 55 to 69 with urothelial cancer. This chain connects TRBV11-3 to TRBJ2-3, with D tentatively TRBD2 (6 bases). CDR3 region: CASSTGGGSRSTDTQYF. Written as DNA, the CDR3 is TGTGCCAGCAGCACCGGTGGGGGGAGTAGAAGCACAGATACGCAGTATTTT.